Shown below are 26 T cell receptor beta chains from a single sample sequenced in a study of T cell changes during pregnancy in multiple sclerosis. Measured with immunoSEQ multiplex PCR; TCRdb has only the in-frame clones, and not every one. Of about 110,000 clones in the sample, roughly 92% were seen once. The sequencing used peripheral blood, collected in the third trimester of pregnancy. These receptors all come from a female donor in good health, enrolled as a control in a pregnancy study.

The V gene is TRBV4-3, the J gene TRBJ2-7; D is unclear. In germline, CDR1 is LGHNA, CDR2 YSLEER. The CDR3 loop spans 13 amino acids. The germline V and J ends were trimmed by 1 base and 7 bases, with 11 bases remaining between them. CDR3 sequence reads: CASSQVPVTEQYF. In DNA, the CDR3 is TGCGCCAGCAGCCAAGTCCCCGTGACAGAGCAGTACTTC.

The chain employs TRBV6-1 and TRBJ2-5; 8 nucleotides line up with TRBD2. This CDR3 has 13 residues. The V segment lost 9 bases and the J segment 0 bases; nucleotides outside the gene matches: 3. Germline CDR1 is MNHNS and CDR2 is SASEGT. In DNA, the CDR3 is TGTGCCAGTAATAGCGGGGACCAAGAGACCCAGTACTTC. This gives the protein CASNSGDQETQYF.

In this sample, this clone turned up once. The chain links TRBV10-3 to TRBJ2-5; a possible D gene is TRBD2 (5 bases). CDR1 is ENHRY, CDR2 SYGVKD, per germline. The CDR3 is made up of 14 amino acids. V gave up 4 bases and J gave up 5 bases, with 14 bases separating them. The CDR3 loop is CAISAAAPGETQYF. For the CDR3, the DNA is TGTGCCATCAGTGCGGCGGCCCCGGGGGAGACCCAGTACTTC.

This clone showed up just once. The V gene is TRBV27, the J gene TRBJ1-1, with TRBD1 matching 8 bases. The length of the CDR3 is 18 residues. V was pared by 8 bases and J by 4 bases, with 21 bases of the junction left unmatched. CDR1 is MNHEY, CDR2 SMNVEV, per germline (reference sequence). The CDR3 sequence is CASRHTRGPWDGGTEAFF. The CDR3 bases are TGTGCCAGCCGCCATACCAGGGGGCCGTGGGACGGGGGCACTGAAGCTTTCTTT.

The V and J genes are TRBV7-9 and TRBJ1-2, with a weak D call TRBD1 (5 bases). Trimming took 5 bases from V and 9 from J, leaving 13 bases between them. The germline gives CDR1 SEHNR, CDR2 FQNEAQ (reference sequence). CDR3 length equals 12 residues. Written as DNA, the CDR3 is TGTGCCAGCAGCCTTGACAGACAGAGCTACACCTTC. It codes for CASSLDRQSYTF.

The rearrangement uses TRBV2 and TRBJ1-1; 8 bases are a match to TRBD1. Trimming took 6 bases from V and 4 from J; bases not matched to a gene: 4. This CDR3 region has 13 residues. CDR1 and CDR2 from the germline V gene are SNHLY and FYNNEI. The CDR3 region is CASRDRDSTEAFF. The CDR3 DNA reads TGTGCCAGCAGGGACAGGGATTCCACTGAAGCTTTCTTT.

CDR3 region: CASSIGLLANYGYTF. DNA for the CDR3: TGTGCCAGTAGTATTGGACTCCTAGCTAACTATGGCTACACCTTC. The gene calls are TRBV19 and TRBJ1-2; the D is unclear. The CDR3 length is 15 residues. V was pared by 3 bases and J by 0 bases, with 11 bases between. CDR1 is LNHDA and CDR2 is SQIVND in the germline V gene (reference sequence).

DNA of the CDR3: TGTGCCAGCAGGCCGGGCGGGGGGGCCGGTCCAGATACGCAGTATTTT. Translation: CASRPGGGAGPDTQYF. This chain connects TRBV7-8 to TRBJ2-3, with 9 nucleotides matching TRBD2. The V gene end was trimmed by 6 bases and the J gene end by 4 bases; junction bases not matched to a gene: 11. Germline V lookup: CDR1 SGHVS, CDR2 FQNEAQ. The CDR3 runs 16 residues.

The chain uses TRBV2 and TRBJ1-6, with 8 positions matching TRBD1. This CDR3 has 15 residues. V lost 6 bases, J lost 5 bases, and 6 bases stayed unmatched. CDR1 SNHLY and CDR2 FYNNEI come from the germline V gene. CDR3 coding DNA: TGTGCCAGCAGACAGGACAGGGCTAATAATTCACCCCTCCACTTT. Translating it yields CASRQDRANNSPLHF.

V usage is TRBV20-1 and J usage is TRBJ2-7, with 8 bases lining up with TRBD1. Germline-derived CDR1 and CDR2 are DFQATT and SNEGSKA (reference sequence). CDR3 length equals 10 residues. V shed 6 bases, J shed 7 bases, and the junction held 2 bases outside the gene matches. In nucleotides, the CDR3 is TGCAGTGCGAGGACAGGGGAGCAGTACTTC. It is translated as CSARTGEQYF.

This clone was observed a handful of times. CDR3 nucleotide sequence: TGTGCCAGCAGGGACAGGCTGGCCACTGAAGCTTTCTTT. It is translated as CASRDRLATEAFF. The V and J genes are TRBV2 and TRBJ1-1, with TRBD1 matching 7 bases. V shed 6 bases, J shed 4 bases, and the junction held 5 bases outside the gene matches. The CDR3 spans 13 residues. CDR1 is SNHLY, CDR2 FYNNEI, per germline.

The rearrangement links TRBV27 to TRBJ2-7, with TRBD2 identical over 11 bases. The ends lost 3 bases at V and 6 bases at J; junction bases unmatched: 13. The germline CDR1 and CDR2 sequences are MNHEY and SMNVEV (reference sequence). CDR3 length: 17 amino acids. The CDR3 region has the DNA TGTGCCAGCAGTTTGGATGGAGTAGCGGGGGGGCGGTCCGAGCAGTACTTC. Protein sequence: CASSLDGVAGGRSEQYF.

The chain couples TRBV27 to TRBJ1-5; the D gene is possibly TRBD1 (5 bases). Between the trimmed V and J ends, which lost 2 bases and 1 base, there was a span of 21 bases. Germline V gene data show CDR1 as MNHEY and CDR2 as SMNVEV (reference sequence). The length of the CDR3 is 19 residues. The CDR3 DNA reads TGTGCCAGCAGTTTAAGGGCGCAGGGAATGGTTTTAAGCAATCAGCCCCAGCATTTT. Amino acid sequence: CASSLRAQGMVLSNQPQHF.

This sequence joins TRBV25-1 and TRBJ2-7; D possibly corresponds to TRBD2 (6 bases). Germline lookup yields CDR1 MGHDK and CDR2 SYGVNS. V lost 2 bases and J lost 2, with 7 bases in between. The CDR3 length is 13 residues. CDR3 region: CASSEGGTYEQYF. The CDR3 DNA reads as TGTGCCAGCAGTGAAGGGGGGACCTACGAGCAGTACTTC.

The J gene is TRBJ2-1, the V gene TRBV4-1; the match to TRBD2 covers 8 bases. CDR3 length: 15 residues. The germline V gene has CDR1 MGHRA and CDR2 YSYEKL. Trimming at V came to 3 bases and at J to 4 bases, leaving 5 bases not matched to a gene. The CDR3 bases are TGCGCCAGCAGCCACGCCGGGGGGGGATACAATGAGCAGTTCTTC. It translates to CASSHAGGGYNEQFF.

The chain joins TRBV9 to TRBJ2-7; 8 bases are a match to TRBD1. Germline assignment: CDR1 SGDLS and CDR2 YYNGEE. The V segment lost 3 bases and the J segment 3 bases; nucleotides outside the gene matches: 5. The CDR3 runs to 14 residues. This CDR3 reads CASSGGQGDYEQYF. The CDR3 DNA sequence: TGTGCCAGCAGCGGCGGACAGGGAGACTACGAGCAGTACTTC. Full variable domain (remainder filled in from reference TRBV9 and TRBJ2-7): DSGVTQTPKHLITATGQRVTLRCSPRSGDLSVYWYQQSLDQGLQFLIQYYNGEERAKGNILERFSAQQFPDLHSELNLSSLELGDSALYFCASSGGQGDYEQYFGPGTRLTVT.

Written as DNA, the CDR3 is TGTGCCAGCAGTTTAGCGCGGGGGTGGCATGATGAAAAACTGTTTTTT. It codes for CASSLARGWHDEKLFF. This chain links TRBV27 with TRBJ1-4; possibly TRBD1 for D (5 bases). Germline V gene sequence: CDR1 MNHEY, CDR2 SMNVEV (reference sequence). V gave up 2 bases and J gave up 6 bases, with 16 bases separating them. This CDR3 contains 16 residues.

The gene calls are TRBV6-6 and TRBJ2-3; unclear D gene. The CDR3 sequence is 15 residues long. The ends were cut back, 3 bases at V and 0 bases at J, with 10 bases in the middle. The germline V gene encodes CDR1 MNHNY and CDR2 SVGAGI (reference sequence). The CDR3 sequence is CASSYSATSTDTQYF. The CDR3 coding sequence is TGTGCCAGCAGTTATTCCGCTACGAGCACAGATACGCAGTATTTT.

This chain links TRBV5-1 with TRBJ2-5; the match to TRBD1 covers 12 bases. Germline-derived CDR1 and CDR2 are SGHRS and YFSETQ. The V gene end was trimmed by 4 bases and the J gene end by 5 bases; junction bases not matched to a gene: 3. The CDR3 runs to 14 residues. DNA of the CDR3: TGCGCCAGCAGCGGGACAGGGGGCATGGAGACCCAGTACTTC. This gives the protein CASSGTGGMETQYF. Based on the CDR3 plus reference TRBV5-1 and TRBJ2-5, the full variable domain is KAGVTQTPRYLIKTRGQQVTLSCSPISGHRSVSWYQQTPGQGLQFLFEYFSETQRNKGNFPGRFSGRQFSNSRSEMNVSTLELGDSALYLCASSGTGGMETQYFGPGTRLLVL.

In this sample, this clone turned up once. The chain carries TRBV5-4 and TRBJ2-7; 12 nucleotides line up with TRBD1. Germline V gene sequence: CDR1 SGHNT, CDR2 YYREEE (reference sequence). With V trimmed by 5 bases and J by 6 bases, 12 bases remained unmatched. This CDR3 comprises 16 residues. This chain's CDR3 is CASRPSPGQGAGEQYF. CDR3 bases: TGTGCCAGCAGACCGAGCCCGGGACAGGGGGCAGGCGAGCAGTACTTC.

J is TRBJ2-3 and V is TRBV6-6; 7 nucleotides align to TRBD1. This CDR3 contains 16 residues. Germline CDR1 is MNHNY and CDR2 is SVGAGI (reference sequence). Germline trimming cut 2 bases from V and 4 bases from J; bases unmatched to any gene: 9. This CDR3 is CASSYPDRTGSDTQYF. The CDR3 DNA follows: TGTGCCAGCAGTTACCCCGACCGGACAGGATCAGATACGCAGTATTTT.

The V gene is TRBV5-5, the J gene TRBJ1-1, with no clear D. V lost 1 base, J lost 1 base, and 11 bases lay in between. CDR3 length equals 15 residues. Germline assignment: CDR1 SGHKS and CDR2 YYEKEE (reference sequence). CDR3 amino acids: CASSLMFGGNTEAFF. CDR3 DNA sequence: TGTGCCAGCAGCTTGATGTTTGGCGGGAACACTGAAGCTTTCTTT.

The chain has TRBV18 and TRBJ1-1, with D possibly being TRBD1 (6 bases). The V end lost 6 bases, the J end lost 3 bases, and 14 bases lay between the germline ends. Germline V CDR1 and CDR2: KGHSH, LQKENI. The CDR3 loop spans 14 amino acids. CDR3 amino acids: CASSPLGQYTEAFF. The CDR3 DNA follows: TGTGCCAGCTCTCCCCTGGGACAATACACTGAAGCTTTCTTT. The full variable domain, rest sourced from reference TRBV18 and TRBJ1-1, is NAGVMQNPRHLVRRRGQEARLRCSPMKGHSHVYWYRQLPEEGLKFMVYLQKENIIDESGMPKERFSAEFPKEGPSILRIQQVVRGDSAAYFCASSPLGQYTEAFFGQGTRLTVV.

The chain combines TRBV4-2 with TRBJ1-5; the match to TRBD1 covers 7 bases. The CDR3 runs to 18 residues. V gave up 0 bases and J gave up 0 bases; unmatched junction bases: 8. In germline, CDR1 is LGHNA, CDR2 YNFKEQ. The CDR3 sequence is CASSQEGTDDYSNQPQHF. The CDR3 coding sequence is TGTGCCAGCAGCCAAGAAGGGACAGATGATTATAGCAATCAGCCCCAGCATTTT.

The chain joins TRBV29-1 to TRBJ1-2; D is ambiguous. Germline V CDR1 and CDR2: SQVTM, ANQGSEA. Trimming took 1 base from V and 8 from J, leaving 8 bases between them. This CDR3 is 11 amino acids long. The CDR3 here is CSVEARVGYTF. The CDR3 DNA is TGCAGCGTTGAAGCTCGAGTCGGCTACACCTTC.

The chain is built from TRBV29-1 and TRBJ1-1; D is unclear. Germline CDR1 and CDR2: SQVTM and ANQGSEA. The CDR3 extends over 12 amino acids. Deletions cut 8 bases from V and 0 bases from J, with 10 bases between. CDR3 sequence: CSQRRVNTEAFF. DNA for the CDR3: TGCAGCCAAAGACGGGTGAACACTGAAGCTTTCTTT.